What follows are 13 T cell receptor beta chains derived from one specimen sequenced in a study of T cell responses to AZD1222 COVID-19 vaccine. Repertoires were generated with immunoSEQ multiplex PCR, while TCRdb's copy carries only in-frame clones and drops some. The sample includes 100,000 to 150,000 clones, about 86% of them seen just once. Sequencing was performed on peripheral blood, taken on day 0 of AZD1222 vaccination. These TCRs come from an adult in good health.

CDR3 in DNA: TGTGCCAGCAGCTTAATAGGGGGCGTTGTGGATCAGCCCCAGCATTTT. It specifies CASSLIGGVVDQPQHF. The chain employs TRBV7-2 and TRBJ1-5, with 7 bases lining up with TRBD1. The CDR3 has 16 residues. Losses at the gene ends were 2 bases for V and 5 bases for J; bases not matched to a gene: 9. Germline values: CDR1 SGHTA, CDR2 FQGNSA.

Here the CDR3 reads CASSVAVTAFQETQYF. The CDR3 DNA is TGTGCCAGCAGCGTAGCTGTGACAGCGTTCCAAGAGACCCAGTACTTC. The chain carries TRBV9 and TRBJ2-5; tentatively, D is TRBD1 (5 bases). The CDR3 has 16 amino acids. With 0 bases removed from V and 1 base from J, the gap between germline ends came to 13 bases. CDR1 and CDR2 from the germline V gene are SGDLS and YYNGEE. The full variable domain, with the rest looked up from reference TRBV9 and TRBJ2-5, is DSGVTQTPKHLITATGQRVTLRCSPRSGDLSVYWYQQSLDQGLQFLIQYYNGEERAKGNILERFSAQQFPDLHSELNLSSLELGDSALYFCASSVAVTAFQETQYFGPGTRLLVL.

The chain uses TRBV7-2 and TRBJ1-2; tentative D call: TRBD1 (5 bases). The germline CDR1 and CDR2 sequences are SGHTA and FQGNSA. The CDR3 consists of 14 residues. The V and J ends lost 9 bases and 2 bases respectively, with 16 bases between them. The CDR3 sequence: CASRGGMRNYGYTF. CDR3 DNA sequence: TGTGCCAGTCGTGGGGGGATGAGAAACTATGGCTACACCTTC.

The sample holds one count of this clone. A junction boundary mismatches the germline segment, possibly from a read error. This chain links TRBV2 with TRBJ2-3, with 9 bases identical to TRBD2. The CDR3 runs 15 residues. CDR1 is SNHLY and CDR2 is FYNNEI in the germline V gene. The CDR3 region is CASREAGGSTDTQYF. CDR3 in DNA: TGTGCCAGCAGAGAAGCGGGGGGCAGCACAGATACGCAGTATTTT.

The gene calls are TRBV30 and TRBJ2-7, with 9 bases aligning to TRBD2. The V segment lost 0 bases and the J segment 6 bases; nucleotides outside the gene matches: 6. The CDR3 runs to 14 residues. The germline CDR1 and CDR2 sequences are GTSNPN and SVGIG (reference sequence). CDR3 loop: CAWSVLAGLGEQYF. CDR3 DNA sequence: TGTGCCTGGAGTGTACTAGCGGGTCTTGGCGAGCAGTACTTC.

The rearrangement joins TRBV6-5 to TRBJ2-2, with TRBD1 matching over 9 bases. The germline V gene encodes CDR1 MNHEY and CDR2 SVGAGI. CDR3 length equals 15 residues. With V trimmed by 7 bases and J by 3 bases, 6 bases remained unmatched. CDR3 sequence: CASIIGTGYTGELFF. CDR3 sequence (DNA): TGTGCCAGCATCATCGGGACAGGGTACACCGGGGAGCTGTTTTTT.

This clone was counted once. This chain's CDR3 is CASSYHGAENTEAFF. The CDR3 DNA sequence: TGTGCCAGCAGCTACCATGGGGCCGAGAACACTGAAGCTTTCTTT. The V and J genes are TRBV11-1 and TRBJ1-1; weak D call: TRBD1 (5 bases). The CDR3 runs 15 residues. Germline CDR1 reads SGHAT; CDR2 reads FQDESV (reference sequence). V was shortened by 4 bases and J by 1 base, with 13 bases between the two germline ends. Supplemented by reference TRBV11-1 and TRBJ1-1, the full variable domain reads EAEVAQSPRYKITEKSQAVAFWCDPISGHATLYWYRQILGQGPELLVQFQDESVVDDSQLPKDRFSAERLKGVDSTLKIQPAELGDSAMYLCASSYHGAENTEAFFGQGTRLTVV.

The V call is TRBV2, the J call TRBJ1-4; D is unresolved. Between the trimmed V and J ends, which lost 3 bases and 6 bases, there was a span of 8 bases. Per germline, CDR1 SNHLY and CDR2 FYNNEI. This CDR3 region has 13 residues. This CDR3 is CASSDGSDEKLFF. The CDR3 bases are TGTGCCAGCAGTGACGGGTCGGATGAAAAACTGTTTTTT.

The chain joins TRBV5-1 to TRBJ2-3; 9 nucleotides align to TRBD1. The CDR3 length is 14 residues. Germline lookup yields CDR1 SGHRS and CDR2 YFSETQ. The V segment lost 4 bases and the J segment 3 bases; nucleotides outside the gene matches: 3. The CDR3 is CASSKGQGTDTQYF. The CDR3 DNA reads TGCGCCAGCAGCAAGGGACAGGGAACAGATACGCAGTATTTT.

The chain combines TRBV5-6 with TRBJ2-7; 9 bases match TRBD2. The ends lost 6 bases at V and 3 bases at J; junction bases unmatched: 19. The CDR3 sequence is 18 residues long. Germline lookup yields CDR1 SGHDT and CDR2 YYEEEE. This chain's CDR3 is CASINRSSGDPTDYEQYF. DNA of the CDR3: TGTGCCAGCATTAATCGGTCTAGCGGGGACCCTACGGACTACGAGCAGTACTTC.

The CDR3: CASSLTGGDTEAFF. Here the CDR3 DNA reads TGCGCCAGCAGCTTGACAGGGGGCGACACTGAAGCTTTCTTT. The chain carries TRBV5-1 and TRBJ1-1; 9 nucleotides match TRBD1. Germline lookup yields CDR1 SGHRS and CDR2 YFSETQ. V gave up 1 base and J gave up 3 bases; unmatched junction bases: 1. This CDR3 has 14 residues.

The rearrangement joins TRBV27 to TRBJ1-5; possibly TRBD1 for D (5 bases). The CDR3 has 14 residues. Germline values: CDR1 MNHEY, CDR2 SMNVEV (reference sequence). The ends were cut back, 9 bases at V and 6 bases at J, with 18 bases in the middle. The CDR3 DNA follows: TGTGCCAGGAGGCCGGGGGGGAAGGGTCAGCCCCAGCATTTT. It yields the protein CARRPGGKGQPQHF.

The rearrangement joins TRBV6-5 to TRBJ1-4, with a tentative D call TRBD1 (5 bases). CDR3 length: 14 amino acids. Germline loops: CDR1 MNHEY, CDR2 SVGAGI. The germline V and J ends were trimmed by 8 bases and 4 bases, with 14 bases remaining between them. The CDR3 protein is CASGGRRDNEKLFF. As DNA, the CDR3 is TGTGCCAGCGGGGGACGACGCGATAATGAAAAACTGTTTTTT.